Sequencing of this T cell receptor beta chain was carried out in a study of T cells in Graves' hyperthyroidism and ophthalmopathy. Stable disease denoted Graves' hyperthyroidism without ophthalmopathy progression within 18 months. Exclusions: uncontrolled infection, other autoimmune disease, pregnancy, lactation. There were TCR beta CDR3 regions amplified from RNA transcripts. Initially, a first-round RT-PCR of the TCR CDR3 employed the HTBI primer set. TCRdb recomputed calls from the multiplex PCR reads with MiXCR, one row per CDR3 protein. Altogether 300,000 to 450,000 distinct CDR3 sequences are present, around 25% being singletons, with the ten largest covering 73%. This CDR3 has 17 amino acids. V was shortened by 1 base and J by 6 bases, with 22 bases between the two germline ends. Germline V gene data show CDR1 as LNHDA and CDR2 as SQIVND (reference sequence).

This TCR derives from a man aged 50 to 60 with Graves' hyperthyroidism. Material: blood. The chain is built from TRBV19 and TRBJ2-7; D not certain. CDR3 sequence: CASSIGFSAVTVREQYF. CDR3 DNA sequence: TGTGCCAGTAGTATAGGATTCTCGGCAGTCACAGTCCGCGAGCAGTACTTC.